These T cell receptor beta chains were read from a single sample in a study of T-cell reconstitution after alpha-beta-depleted transplantation in children. Each CDR3 protein is one row after TCRdb ran MiXCR on the PCR reads. The profile shows 900,000 or so distinct CDR3 sequences, 15% to 20% of them singletons. The starting material was PBMCs, mostly from graft donor cells, obtained 360 days after TCRalphabeta/CD19-depleted stem cell transplant. These receptors were collected from a male patient younger than 18 who had a stem cell transplant for acute lymphoblastic leukemia, so the T cells may come from the graft donor. Both conserved end residues are part of each CDR3. The order of the fields is CDR3 protein, CDR3 DNA, V gene, D gene, clone size, J gene. D genes are given only for firm matches. Clone size is stated in some rows and not others, as once, few, many or a class when expanded.

cdr3_aa: CAISPGQGAREQYF
cdr3_nt: TGTGCCATCAGCCCGGGACAGGGGGCTCGCGAGCAGTACTTC
v_call: TRBV10-3
d_call: TRBD1
clone_size: .
j_call: TRBJ2-7

cdr3_aa: CSARAASIPYEQYF
cdr3_nt: TGCAGTGCTAGAGCAGCGTCAATCCCCTACGAGCAGTACTTC
v_call: TRBV20-1
d_call: .
clone_size: .
j_call: TRBJ2-7

cdr3_aa: CASGPGTSDATGELFF
cdr3_nt: TGCGCCAGCGGTCCCGGGACTAGCGATGCTACCGGGGAGCTGTTTTTT
v_call: TRBV5-1
d_call: TRBD2
clone_size: .
j_call: TRBJ2-2

cdr3_aa: CASSTQGSQPQHF
cdr3_nt: TGTGCCAGCAGTACACAGGGTAGTCAGCCCCAGCATTTT
v_call: TRBV27
d_call: .
clone_size: few
j_call: TRBJ1-5

cdr3_aa: CASSLLVGRSTDTQYF
cdr3_nt: TGTGCCAGCAGTTTATTGGTTGGCCGGAGCACAGATACGCAGTATTTT
v_call: TRBV28
d_call: .
clone_size: .
j_call: TRBJ2-3

cdr3_aa: CASSELGSDSPLHF
cdr3_nt: TGTGCCAGCAGTGAACTAGGTTCTGATTCACCCCTCCACTTT
v_call: TRBV2
d_call: .
clone_size: .
j_call: TRBJ1-6

cdr3_aa: CASSFTTTYNEQFF
cdr3_nt: TGTGCCAGCAGTTTTACTACAACCTACAATGAGCAGTTCTTC
v_call: TRBV12-3/TRBV12-4
d_call: .
clone_size: many
j_call: TRBJ2-1

cdr3_aa: CASSLVGLAGANEQFF
cdr3_nt: TGCGCCAGCAGCTTGGTCGGACTAGCGGGCGCCAATGAGCAGTTCTTC
v_call: TRBV5-1
d_call: TRBD2
clone_size: .
j_call: TRBJ2-1

cdr3_aa: CASSLGSGGRHQPQHF
cdr3_nt: TGTGCCAGCAGCTTAGGGTCCGGGGGCCGGCATCAGCCCCAGCATTTT
v_call: TRBV13
d_call: .
clone_size: .
j_call: TRBJ1-5

cdr3_aa: CASSQVGLAGGTGELFF
cdr3_nt: TGCGCCAGCAGCCAAGTGGGACTAGCGGGAGGAACCGGGGAGCTGTTTTTT
v_call: TRBV4-1
d_call: TRBD2
clone_size: .
j_call: TRBJ2-2

cdr3_aa: CASSLKTSGRHEQYF
cdr3_nt: TGTGCCAGCAGCCTAAAGACTAGCGGGAGACACGAGCAGTACTTC
v_call: TRBV7-9
d_call: TRBD2
clone_size: .
j_call: TRBJ2-7

cdr3_aa: CASSALTGGYNEQFF
cdr3_nt: TGTGCCAGCAGCGCCCTGACAGGGGGCTACAATGAGCAGTTCTTC
v_call: TRBV11-2
d_call: TRBD1
clone_size: .
j_call: TRBJ2-1

cdr3_aa: CASSPEAPRLAYEQYF
cdr3_nt: TGTGCCAGCAGTCCAGAAGCTCCTAGGCTCGCCTACGAGCAGTACTTC
v_call: TRBV12-3/TRBV12-4
d_call: .
clone_size: few
j_call: TRBJ2-7